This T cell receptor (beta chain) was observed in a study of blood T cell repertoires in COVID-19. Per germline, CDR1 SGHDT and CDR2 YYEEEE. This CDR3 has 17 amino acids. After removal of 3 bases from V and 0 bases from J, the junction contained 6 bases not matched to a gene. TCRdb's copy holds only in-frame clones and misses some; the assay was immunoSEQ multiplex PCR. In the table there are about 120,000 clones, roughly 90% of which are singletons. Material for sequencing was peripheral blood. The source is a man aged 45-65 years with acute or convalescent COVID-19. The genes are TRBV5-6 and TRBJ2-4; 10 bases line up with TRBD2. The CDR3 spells CASSSGTSVLAKNIQYF. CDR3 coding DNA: TGTGCCAGCAGCTCCGGGACTAGCGTATTAGCCAAAAACATTCAGTACTTC.